The next 27 T cell receptor beta chains were all read from a single sample in a study of T cell repertoires in cytomegalovirus infection. Their antigens remain unidentified. Via MiXCR, TCRdb re-called the reads, giving one row per CDR3 protein. The table records about 770,000 distinct CDR3 sequences, about 28% of them present only once. The sequencing used cultured CD8+ T cells from PBMCs, collected from culture after CMV antigen stimulation. These receptors were collected from a human donor in good health (CMV status not recorded). Some clones in this sample may be carry-over from other donors' samples.

The V gene is TRBV12-3 or TRBV12-4, the J gene TRBJ1-2, with 8 bases matching TRBD1. This CDR3 spans 15 amino acids. The V segment lost 3 bases and the J segment 4 bases; nucleotides outside the gene matches: 7. CDR3 region: CASSFEDRVGYGYTF. In nucleotides, the CDR3 is TGTGCCAGCAGTTTCGAGGACAGGGTGGGCTATGGCTACACCTTC.

The genes are TRBV7-4 and TRBJ2-7; 8 bases align to TRBD1. Germline CDR1 is SGHVT and CDR2 is SQSDAQ. With 3 bases clipped from V and 2 bases from J, the junction kept 6 bases outside the gene matches. The CDR3 is 15 residues long. The DNA of the CDR3 is TGTGCCAGCAGCTTTGGGCAGGGGGCGGCCTACGAGCAGTACTTC. This codes for CASSFGQGAAYEQYF.

This clonotype was seen more than once but under ten times. The V gene is TRBV7-9, the J gene TRBJ2-7; TRBD1 might be the D (5 bases). The CDR3 sequence is 15 residues long. The germline V and J ends were trimmed by 3 bases and 6 bases, with 18 bases remaining between them. The V gene's germline CDR1 is SEHNR and CDR2 FQNEAQ (reference sequence). The CDR3 loop reads CASSFPTDPLGEQYF. The CDR3 DNA reads TGTGCCAGCAGCTTCCCGACAGACCCCCTAGGCGAGCAGTACTTC.

This clonotype was detected a few times. The V call is TRBV6-1, the J call TRBJ1-5; 7 bases agree with TRBD1. This CDR3 has 21 amino acids. CDR1 and CDR2 from the germline V gene are MNHNS and SASEGT. V was clipped by 2 bases and J by 0 bases; unmatched bases: 19. In DNA form, the CDR3 reads TGTGCCAGCAGTGAATACCGACAGGGCCCCTACTATTCCTATAGCAATCAGCCCCAGCATTTT. Its protein is CASSEYRQGPYYSYSNQPQHF.

The sample holds a few counts of this clonotype. This sequence joins TRBV19 and TRBJ1-5; D uncertain. Trimming left V 5 bases short and J 0 bases short, with 14 bases between. The CDR3 extends over 16 amino acids. Germline-derived CDR1 and CDR2 are LNHDA and SQIVND (reference sequence). The CDR3 region has the DNA TGTGCCAGTAGTCTACCCGGGCCCTATAGCAATCAGCCCCAGCATTTT. Its protein is CASSLPGPYSNQPQHF.

The rearrangement links TRBV4-1 to TRBJ1-5; D is uncertain. The V end lost 0 bases, the J end lost 3 bases, and 6 bases lay between the germline ends. In germline, CDR1 is MGHRA, CDR2 YSYEKL. CDR3 length: 14 amino acids. CDR3: CASSQEVNNQPQHF. The CDR3 coding sequence is TGCGCCAGCAGCCAAGAAGTAAACAATCAGCCCCAGCATTTT.

V gene TRBV29-1 combines with J gene TRBJ1-2; 7 bases line up with TRBD1. The CDR3 has 12 amino acids. Per the germline V gene, CDR1 is SQVTM and CDR2 is ANQGSEA. The junction had 3 bases not matched to a gene; V was cut back by 6 bases and J by 2 bases. Written as DNA, the CDR3 is TGCAGCGTCGGGGACAGCAACTATGGCTACACCTTC. This encodes CSVGDSNYGYTF.

This chain links TRBV7-2 with TRBJ1-2; 9 bases match TRBD1. In germline, CDR1 is SGHTA, CDR2 FQGNSA. The V segment lost 5 bases and the J segment 8 bases; nucleotides outside the gene matches: 9. This CDR3 contains 14 residues. CDR3 residues: CASSPTDRGKGYTF. The DNA for the CDR3 is TGTGCCAGCAGCCCCACCGACAGGGGGAAAGGCTACACCTTC.

This clonotype has more than one count but fewer than ten. CDR3 nucleotides: TGTGCCAGCTATGGGGGGCTAGTGGGAGATACGCAGTATTTT. Its protein product is CASYGGLVGDTQYF. This chain uses TRBV7-6 with TRBJ2-3, with D tentatively TRBD1 or TRBD2 (6 bases each). With 8 bases removed from V and 5 bases from J, the gap between germline ends came to 17 bases. This CDR3 is 14 amino acids long. CDR1 is SGHVS, CDR2 FNYEAQ, per germline.

This clonotype has just a few counts. V is TRBV7-9 and J is TRBJ2-7, with a tentative D call TRBD1 (5 bases). The CDR3 is 16 residues long. The germline V gene has CDR1 SEHNR and CDR2 FQNEAQ (reference sequence). Trimming took 1 base from V and 7 from J, leaving 20 bases between them. The CDR3 coding sequence is TGTGCCAGCAGCTTAGGGTCCAGGGTGGGTGCAGGAGAGCAGTACTTC. Amino acid sequence: CASSLGSRVGAGEQYF.

The V and J genes are TRBV6-5 and TRBJ2-2; 11 positions agree with TRBD1. This CDR3 contains 16 residues. Germline trimming cut 8 bases from V and 2 bases from J; bases unmatched to any gene: 7. Per the germline V gene, CDR1 is MNHEY and CDR2 is SVGAGI. The CDR3: CASFPGQGANTGELFF. DNA of the CDR3: TGTGCCAGCTTCCCTGGACAGGGGGCCAACACCGGGGAGCTGTTTTTT.

This rearrangement joins TRBV12-3 or TRBV12-4 to TRBJ1-4; the D gene is possibly TRBD1 (5 bases). The V and J ends lost 3 bases and 13 bases respectively, with 24 bases between them. The CDR3 is made up of 16 amino acids. The chain's CDR3 is CASSFRGGAEPWGLFF. In DNA form, the CDR3 reads TGTGCCAGCAGTTTCAGAGGCGGGGCAGAACCTTGGGGACTGTTTTTT.

This chain links TRBV19 with TRBJ2-7, with 8 bases identical to TRBD1. The CDR3 runs to 13 residues. CDR1 is LNHDA and CDR2 is SQIVND in the germline V gene (reference sequence). The V and J ends lost 9 bases and 2 bases, in that order; junction bases with no gene match: 6. This chain's CDR3 is CASATGDAYEQYF. The CDR3 DNA reads as TGTGCCAGCGCGACAGGGGACGCCTACGAGCAGTACTTC.

The chain joins TRBV6-2 or TRBV6-3 to TRBJ2-7; 8 nucleotides agree with TRBD1. Germline CDR1 and CDR2: MNHEY and SVGEGT. There are 14 residues in the CDR3. J gave up 4 bases and V 6 bases, and 8 bases lay outside the gene matches. As DNA, the CDR3 is TGTGCCAGCAGGCATGGACAGGGTTTTTACGAGCAGTACGTC. This encodes CASRHGQGFYEQYV.

The chain joins TRBV27 to TRBJ2-3; D uncertain. With 1 base removed from V and 6 bases from J, the gap between germline ends came to 8 bases. Germline assignment: CDR1 MNHEY and CDR2 SMNVEV (reference sequence). This CDR3 spans 13 amino acids. CDR3 amino acids: CASSLYPLDTQYF. As DNA, the CDR3 is TGTGCCAGCAGTTTATACCCTTTGGATACGCAGTATTTT.

This clonotype turned up a few times. The chain recombines TRBV5-6 with TRBJ2-5; D is possibly TRBD2 (5 bases). The CDR3 has 14 residues. Looked up from germline, CDR1 is SGHDT and CDR2 is YYEEEE. The V gene lost 2 bases and the J gene lost 5 bases, with 13 bases spanning the gap. The CDR3 coding sequence is TGTGCCAGCAGCTTTGACGTCTCGGGGGAGACCCAGTACTTC. Protein sequence: CASSFDVSGETQYF.

This chain connects TRBV7-9 to TRBJ2-3; 8 bases are shared with TRBD1. V lost 4 bases, J lost 9 bases, and 9 bases stayed unmatched. The CDR3 runs 14 residues. Germline values: CDR1 SEHNR, CDR2 FQNEAQ (reference sequence). In nucleotides, the CDR3 is TGTGCCAGCAGCTCCCTGACCAGGGGGCACACGCAGTATTTT. Amino acids: CASSSLTRGHTQYF.

The chain is built from TRBV6-6 and TRBJ2-7; unclear D gene. The CDR3 is 14 residues long. Trimming stripped 5 bases from V and 3 bases from J, with 14 bases between. Germline-derived CDR1 and CDR2 are MNHNY and SVGAGI (reference sequence). For the CDR3, the DNA is TGTGCCAGCAGTCACCAGCCCACCAACTACGAGCAGTACGTC. It translates to CASSHQPTNYEQYV.

This clonotype was observed a few times. The DNA for the CDR3 is TGTGCCACCAGCAGAGATCGGGCAGATAGCTACGAGCAGTACGTC. Translating it yields CATSRDRADSYEQYV. The V gene is TRBV15, the J gene TRBJ2-7, with D hard to call. This CDR3 has 15 residues. Germline loops: CDR1 LNHNV, CDR2 YYDKDF (reference sequence). Trimming left V 0 bases short and J 3 bases short, with 12 bases between.

As regards this clonotype: One end of the junction is discordant with germline, which a read error may explain. The rearrangement links TRBV4-1 to TRBJ2-1; 9 bases agree with TRBD2. This CDR3 comprises 16 residues. Germline CDR1 reads MGHRA; CDR2 reads YSYEKL. CDR3 DNA sequence: TGCGCCAGCAGCCCCGGTGGAGCGGGGGGCTACGATGAGCAGTTCTTC. It specifies CASSPGGAGGYDEQFF.

This clonotype was picked up a small number of times. The chain couples TRBV6-5 to TRBJ1-4; D is possibly TRBD1 (5 bases). The V and J ends lost 2 bases and 10 bases respectively, with 20 bases between them. The CDR3 is made up of 16 amino acids. Germline V lookup: CDR1 MNHEY, CDR2 SVGAGI. The CDR3 loop reads CASSYNRQRGIRKLFF. In nucleotides, the CDR3 is TGTGCCAGCAGTTACAACCGACAGAGAGGGATTAGAAAACTGTTTTTT.

The genes are TRBV2 and TRBJ2-1; D is possibly TRBD2 (5 bases). Germline CDR1 and CDR2: SNHLY and FYNNEI. Between the trimmed V and J ends, which lost 4 bases and 0 bases, there was a span of 16 bases. The CDR3 is 17 residues long. This CDR3 is CASSGQGLLYSYNEQFF. The CDR3, as DNA: TGTGCCAGCAGTGGCCAAGGACTCCTATACTCCTACAATGAGCAGTTCTTC.

The chain employs TRBV4-2 and TRBJ2-5, with D uncertain. Germline-derived CDR1 and CDR2 are LGHNA and YNFKEQ. Trimming stripped 1 base from V and 1 base from J, with 7 bases between. This CDR3 contains 14 residues. This CDR3 is CASSQAQSQETQYF. The CDR3 DNA reads as TGTGCCAGCAGCCAAGCGCAAAGCCAAGAGACCCAGTACTTC.

This clonotype was seen many times. The chain uses TRBV19 and TRBJ1-5, with D hard to call. From germline, CDR1 is LNHDA and CDR2 SQIVND (reference sequence). The CDR3 contains 15 residues. V shed 3 bases and J shed 1 base, with 10 bases lying between them. The CDR3 DNA follows: TGTGCCAGTAGTATTAGTTCGACGAGCAATCAGCCCCAGCATTTT. It translates to CASSISSTSNQPQHF.

This clonotype was counted only a few times. The genes are TRBV12-3 or TRBV12-4 and TRBJ1-1; TRBD1 agrees at 8 bases. The CDR3 sequence is 15 residues long. The ends lost 5 bases at V and 8 bases at J; junction bases unmatched: 13. CDR3 in DNA: TGTGCCAGCAGTCCACGAACCGCCGGACAGGGAGAAGCTTTCTTT. The encoded protein is CASSPRTAGQGEAFF.

This clonotype was observed once. An end of the junction differs from the germline gene, which may be a read error. J is TRBJ1-3 and V is TRBV6-5; no reliable D call. CDR1 is MNHEY, CDR2 SVGAGI, per germline. The CDR3 is 17 amino acids. The CDR3 loop reads CASSHLPRRELGNSIYF. CDR3 nucleotides: TGTGCCAGCAGTCACCTCCCGCGGAGGGAATTAGGAAACTCCATATATTTT.

The CDR3 loop reads CASSRGRREGERETQYF. CDR3 nucleotides: TGTGCCAGCAGCCGAGGGAGGCGTGAGGGGGAAAGAGAGACCCAGTACTTC. The chain recombines TRBV3-1 with TRBJ2-5; perhaps D is TRBD1 or TRBD2 (6 bases each). The CDR3 consists of 17 residues. The germline gives CDR1 LGHDT, CDR2 YNNKEL (reference sequence). The V and J ends lost 4 bases and 4 bases respectively, with 22 bases between them.